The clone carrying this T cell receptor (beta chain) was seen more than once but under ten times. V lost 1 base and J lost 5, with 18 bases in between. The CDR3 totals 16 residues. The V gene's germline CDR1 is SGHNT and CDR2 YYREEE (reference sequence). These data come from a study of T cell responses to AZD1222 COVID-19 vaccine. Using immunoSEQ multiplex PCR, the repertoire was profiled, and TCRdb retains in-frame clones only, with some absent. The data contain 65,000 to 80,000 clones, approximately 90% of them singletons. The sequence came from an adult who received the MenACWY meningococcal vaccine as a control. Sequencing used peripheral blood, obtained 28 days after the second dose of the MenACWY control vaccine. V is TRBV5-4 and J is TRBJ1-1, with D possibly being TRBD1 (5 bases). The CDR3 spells CASSLFQGGFSTEAFF. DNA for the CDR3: TGTGCCAGCAGCTTGTTCCAGGGTGGGTTCTCGACTGAAGCTTTCTTT.